These 22 T cell receptor beta chains originate from one sample sequenced in a study of T cell clonotyping in hematopoietic cell transplantation. The assay was immunoSEQ multiplex PCR, and TCRdb's table has in-frame clones only and misses some. The table shows around 24,000 clones, with 75% to 85% occurring only once. Time point in this sample: recipient sample about 28 days before transplant, after cytoreduction. This specimen consisted of peripheral blood mononuclear cells, obtained before stem cell transplant. These receptors all come from a woman aged 60-75 years with acute myeloid leukemia. Some clones in this sample may be carry-over from other donors' samples.

As DNA, the CDR3 is TGTGCCAGCAGCTTGGATGGCGGGGGGGGAACTGAAGCTTTCTTT. It is translated as CASSLDGGGGTEAFF. The chain joins TRBV5-8 to TRBJ1-1, with D possibly matching TRBD1 (5 bases). Germline values: CDR1 SGHTS, CDR2 YDEGEE. V lost 0 bases and J 5 bases, leaving 14 bases between the germline ends. CDR3 length equals 15 residues.

The rearrangement joins TRBV2 to TRBJ1-4; D not certain. The germline CDR1 and CDR2 sequences are SNHLY and FYNNEI. The CDR3 loop spans 16 amino acids. Trimming took 3 bases from V and 0 from J, leaving 11 bases between them. CDR3 sequence reads: CASSEVGWATNEKLFF. DNA for the CDR3: TGTGCCAGCAGTGAGGTGGGATGGGCAACTAATGAAAAACTGTTTTTT. The full variable domain, in which reference TRBV2 and TRBJ1-4 provide the parts outside the CDR3, is EPEVTQTPSHQVTQMGQEVILRCVPISNHLYFYWYRQILGQKVEFLVSFYNNEISEKSEIFDDQFSVERPDGSNFTLKIRSTKLEDSAMYFCASSEVGWATNEKLFFGSGTQLSVL.

This rearrangement joins TRBV27 to TRBJ2-2; 13 positions agree with TRBD2. Germline V gene lookup returns CDR1 MNHEY and CDR2 SMNVEV (reference sequence). This CDR3 region has 14 residues. The V segment lost 6 bases and the J segment 5 bases; nucleotides outside the gene matches: 0. CDR3 in DNA: TGTGCCAGCAGACTAGCGGGAGGGACCGGGGAGCTGTTTTTT. It specifies CASRLAGGTGELFF.

The V gene is TRBV10-3, the J gene TRBJ2-7, with D uncertain. Deletions cut 2 bases from V and 2 bases from J, with 10 bases between. CDR1 and CDR2 from the germline V gene are ENHRY and SYGVKD. This CDR3 is 14 amino acids long. The CDR3 DNA follows: TGTGCCATCAGTGAGCCCAAACAGCCCTACGAGCAGTACTTC. This translates into CAISEPKQPYEQYF.

The chain employs TRBV10-3 and TRBJ2-2; 7 bases line up with TRBD2. This CDR3 is built from 15 residues. Germline V gene data show CDR1 as ENHRY and CDR2 as SYGVKD. Trimming took 4 bases from V and 1 from J; bases not matched to a gene: 3. The CDR3 sequence is CAISVSGQNTGELFF. CDR3 coding DNA: TGTGCCATCAGTGTTAGCGGGCAGAACACCGGGGAGCTGTTTTTT.

This clone was observed a few times. The chain uses TRBV7-9 and TRBJ1-5, with unresolved D. Germline CDR1 and CDR2: SEHNR and FQNEAQ (reference sequence). V was trimmed by 6 bases and J by 9 bases, leaving 9 bases between them. The CDR3 totals 11 residues. As DNA, the CDR3 is TGTGCCAGCAGTGGTGGTGGGCCCCAGCATTTT. This encodes CASSGGGPQHF.

J is TRBJ2-5 and V is TRBV7-6, with 8 bases identical to TRBD2. V was clipped by 5 bases and J by 5 bases; unmatched bases: 4. CDR1 and CDR2 (germline): SGHVS, FNYEAQ. The CDR3 is 13 residues long. The CDR3 region is CASSLGGGETQYF. The CDR3 DNA is TGTGCCAGCAGCCTCGGGGGGGGCGAGACCCAGTACTTC.

The chain recombines TRBV5-1 with TRBJ2-7; TRBD2 agrees at 10 bases. CDR3 length equals 14 residues. The germline V gene has CDR1 SGHRS and CDR2 YFSETQ. The trim removed 5 bases at V and 3 bases at J, leaving 5 bases unmatched. Here the CDR3 reads CASRAGTSVYEQYF. Written as DNA, the CDR3 is TGCGCCAGCAGAGCCGGGACTAGCGTCTACGAGCAGTACTTC.

In this sample, this clone turned up once. The chain employs TRBV7-3 and TRBJ2-7; 8 bases map to TRBD2. The CDR3 is 13 amino acids. Germline V gene lookup returns CDR1 SGHTA and CDR2 FQGTGA. With 8 bases clipped from V and 11 bases from J, the junction kept 14 bases outside the gene matches. This chain's CDR3 is CASEPGLVWCKYF. The CDR3 bases are TGTGCCAGCGAACCGGGACTAGTATGGTGTAAGTACTTC. Based on the CDR3 plus reference TRBV7-3 and TRBJ2-7, the full variable domain is GAGVSQTPSNKVTEKGKYVELRCDPISGHTALYWYRQSLGQGPEFLIYFQGTGAADDSGLPNDRFFAVRPEGSVSTLKIQRTERGDSAVYLCASEPGLVWCKYFGPGTRLTVT.

V gene TRBV7-2 combines with J gene TRBJ1-2, with D possibly being TRBD1 (5 bases). The V and J ends lost 1 base and 8 bases respectively, with 14 bases between them. Germline V gene data show CDR1 as SGHTA and CDR2 as FQGNSA. The CDR3 length is 14 residues. The CDR3 spells CASSLVEGRVGYTF. DNA for the CDR3: TGTGCCAGCAGCTTAGTAGAGGGCAGGGTCGGCTACACCTTC.

The chain recombines TRBV9 with TRBJ2-3, with 11 nucleotides matching TRBD2. Germline CDR1 is SGDLS and CDR2 is YYNGEE. The CDR3 totals 16 residues. With 4 bases clipped from V and 4 bases from J, the junction kept 8 bases outside the gene matches. The CDR3 spells CASSRLAGTVADTQYF. For the CDR3, the DNA is TGTGCCAGCAGCAGACTAGCGGGGACGGTCGCAGATACGCAGTATTTT. Full variable domain (missing parts from reference TRBV9 and TRBJ2-3): DSGVTQTPKHLITATGQRVTLRCSPRSGDLSVYWYQQSLDQGLQFLIQYYNGEERAKGNILERFSAQQFPDLHSELNLSSLELGDSALYFCASSRLAGTVADTQYFGPGTRLTVL.

There are a few counts of this clone. This chain joins TRBV28 and TRBJ1-4, with 7 positions matching TRBD1. V lost 7 bases and J lost 6; bases outside the gene matches: 2. This CDR3 is 12 amino acids long. Germline CDR1 reads MDHEN; CDR2 reads SYDVKM. CDR3: CASNRGHEKLFF. The CDR3 region has the DNA TGTGCCAGCAATAGGGGGCATGAAAAACTGTTTTTT.

This clone came up a few times. This rearrangement joins TRBV6-4 to TRBJ2-2, with 9 bases matching TRBD1. J was trimmed by 1 base and V by 3 bases; bases with no gene match: 3. CDR3 size: 16 residues. Germline values: CDR1 MRHNA, CDR2 SNTAGT. CDR3: CASSESGQGNTGELFF. The CDR3 coding sequence is TGTGCCAGCAGTGAATCGGGACAGGGGAACACCGGGGAGCTGTTTTTT.

The chain carries TRBV5-1 and TRBJ2-7, with 9 bases lining up with TRBD1. Per the germline V gene, CDR1 is SGHRS and CDR2 is YFSETQ. This CDR3 region has 14 residues. V lost 3 bases to trimming and J lost 2 bases; unmatched junction nucleotides: 3. In DNA form, the CDR3 reads TGCGCCAGCAGCTCGACAGGGGGGACCTACGAGCAGTACTTC. The encoded protein is CASSSTGGTYEQYF.

The chain joins TRBV6-5 to TRBJ1-3; D is uncertain. The CDR3 consists of 16 residues. Germline V CDR1 and CDR2: MNHEY, SVGAGI. Trimming left V 2 bases short and J 0 bases short, with 11 bases between. CDR3: CASSYRAYPSGNTIYF. The DNA for the CDR3 is TGTGCCAGCAGTTACAGGGCTTACCCCTCTGGAAACACCATATATTTT.

The genes are TRBV19 and TRBJ1-4; no clear D gene. In germline, CDR1 is LNHDA, CDR2 SQIVND (reference sequence). The CDR3 loop spans 12 amino acids. V was shortened by 5 bases and J by 8 bases, with 9 bases between the two germline ends. This CDR3 is CASSPLREKLFF. The CDR3 coding sequence is TGTGCCAGTAGTCCCCTCAGGGAAAAACTGTTTTTT.

The rearrangement joins TRBV7-2 to TRBJ2-7; 8 bases map to TRBD1. J was trimmed by 3 bases and V by 4 bases; bases with no gene match: 8. CDR1 SGHTA and CDR2 FQGNSA come from the germline V gene. This CDR3 is built from 15 residues. In DNA form, the CDR3 reads TGTGCCAGCAGCTCCTACGACAGGGGCGTCTACGAGCAGTACTTC. Translation: CASSSYDRGVYEQYF.

J is TRBJ2-2 and V is TRBV14, with D uncertain. The ends were cut back, 2 bases at V and 7 bases at J, with 5 bases in the middle. The CDR3 length is 12 residues. Germline loops: CDR1 SGHDN, CDR2 FVKESK. CDR3 sequence: CASSQRIGELFF. In DNA form, the CDR3 reads TGTGCCAGCAGCCAACGCATCGGGGAGCTGTTTTTT.

The chain employs TRBV15 and TRBJ2-5, with 11 bases matching TRBD2. V was pared by 1 base and J by 5 bases, with 3 bases of the junction left unmatched. CDR3 length: 15 amino acids. CDR1 and CDR2 from the germline V gene are LNHNV and YYDKDF (reference sequence). The CDR3 nucleotides read TGTGCCACCAGCAGAGTAGCGGGGGGGGCGGAGACCCAGTACTTC. Its translation: CATSRVAGGAETQYF.

The chain recombines TRBV9 with TRBJ1-6; maybe TRBD1 (5 bases). Trimming removed 2 bases from V and 7 bases from J, with 13 bases in between. Germline V gives CDR1 SGDLS, CDR2 YYNGEE. The CDR3 consists of 15 residues. CDR3 protein: CASSVLSGGNSPLHF. CDR3 DNA sequence: TGTGCCAGCAGCGTTCTAAGTGGGGGAAATTCACCCCTCCACTTT.

The V call is TRBV7-9, the J call TRBJ2-3; no clear D gene. V was trimmed by 2 bases and J by 1 base, leaving 16 bases between them. The CDR3 has 17 residues. Germline CDR1 is SEHNR and CDR2 is FQNEAQ (reference sequence). In DNA, the CDR3 is TGTGCCAGCAGCTTATTGTTTGGGCAGTCTGGCACAGATACGCAGTATTTT. Amino acids: CASSLLFGQSGTDTQYF.

The V call is TRBV4-3, the J call TRBJ2-1; D is ambiguous. The germline V and J ends were trimmed by 4 bases and 8 bases, with 12 bases remaining between them. This CDR3 is built from 13 residues. Germline V gives CDR1 LGHNA, CDR2 YSLEER. CDR3 bases: TGCGCCAGCAGCCCTTTCTTGGGGTATGAGCAGTTCTTC. Amino acid sequence: CASSPFLGYEQFF.